The entry below gives a single T cell receptor (beta chain) sequence along with its context. Its antigen remains unknown. The sample comes from a study of Ad26.COV2.S vaccination and SARS-CoV-2 variants. Treatment of the sample: some 19 received Ad26.COV2.S at low or high dose, single or two shots; 5 received placebo; per-sample allocation not given. The investigators took samples on day 63 after the first vaccine or placebo injection. Produced via immunoSEQ multiplex PCR; TCRdb's table is partial and in-frame only. The repertoire holds some 270,000 clones, with around 88% as singletons. Study results and limitations: Placebo recipients had lower spike-specific TCR breadth than vaccine recipients.

Germline CDR1 and CDR2: SGHNT and YYREEE (reference sequence). This CDR3 is built from 13 residues. The V end was cut by 4 bases, the J end by 6 bases, with 11 bases between. Sequenced material: peripheral blood, taken in a trial of Ad26.COV2.S vaccine versus placebo. The sequence came from a person aged 18-60 years who received the Ad26.COV2.S COVID-19 vaccine or a placebo. V usage is TRBV5-4 and J usage is TRBJ2-1; D may be TRBD2 (5 bases). The CDR3 region is CASSPDWSNEQFF. DNA for the CDR3: TGTGCCAGCAGCCCGGACTGGAGCAATGAGCAGTTCTTC.